This T cell receptor (beta chain) comes out of a study of T cell responses to AZD1222 COVID-19 vaccine. Study observations and caveats: Spike regions recognized by vaccine-associated CD4 TCRs spanned the protein, led by 160-218 and 743-854. Vaccination with two AZD1222 doses was followed by a rise in Spike-specific TCR breadth and depth.

Libraries were prepared by immunoSEQ multiplex PCR; TCRdb keeps only in-frame clonotypes and omits some of them. There are about 150,000 clones in the sample; 90% occur only once, and less than 3% lies in the top ten. In its sample, this clone was seen a few times. Its antigen remains unknown. The sample in question was peripheral blood, obtained on day 0 of AZD1222 vaccination. The clonotype was recovered from an adult in good health.

The CDR3 DNA sequence: TGTGCCAGCAGCCCCCGGGGACAGTCCGGGACCCAGTACTTC. Its protein is CASSPRGQSGTQYF. V gene TRBV21-1 combines with J gene TRBJ2-5; TRBD1, the table's D call, lacks a check against the DNA. TRBV21-1 is a pseudogene segment. The CDR3 totals 14 residues.